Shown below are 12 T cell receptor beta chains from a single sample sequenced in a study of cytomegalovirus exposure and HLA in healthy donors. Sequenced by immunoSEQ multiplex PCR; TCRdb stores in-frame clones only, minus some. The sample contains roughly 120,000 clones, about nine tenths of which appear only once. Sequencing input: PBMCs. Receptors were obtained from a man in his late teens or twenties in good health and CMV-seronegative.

The CDR3 spells CASSGQGVRETQYF. The CDR3 DNA sequence: TGTGCCAGCAGTGGACAGGGCGTTCGAGAGACCCAGTACTTC. This chain connects TRBV6-1 to TRBJ2-5; 7 bases line up with TRBD1. V was clipped by 4 bases and J by 4 bases; unmatched bases: 6. CDR1 is MNHNS and CDR2 is SASEGT in the germline V gene. This CDR3 is 14 amino acids long.

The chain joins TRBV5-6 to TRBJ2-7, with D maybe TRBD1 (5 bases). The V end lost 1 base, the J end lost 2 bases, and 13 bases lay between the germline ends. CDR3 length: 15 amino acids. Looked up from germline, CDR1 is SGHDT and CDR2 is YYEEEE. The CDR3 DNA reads TGTGCCAGCAGCTTGAGGTTCAGGGTCCCCTACGAGCAGTACTTC. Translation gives CASSLRFRVPYEQYF.

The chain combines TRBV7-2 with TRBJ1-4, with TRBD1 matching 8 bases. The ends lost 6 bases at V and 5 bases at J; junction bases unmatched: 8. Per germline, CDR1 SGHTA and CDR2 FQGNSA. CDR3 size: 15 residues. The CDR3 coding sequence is TGTGCCAGCAGTGTACAGGGGGATAGGAATGAAAAACTGTTTTTT. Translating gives CASSVQGDRNEKLFF.

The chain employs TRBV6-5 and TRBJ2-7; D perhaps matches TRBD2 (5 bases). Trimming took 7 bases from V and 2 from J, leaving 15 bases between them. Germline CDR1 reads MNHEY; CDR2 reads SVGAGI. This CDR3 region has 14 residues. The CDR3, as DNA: TGTGCCAGCACCCAGTCTACCGGGGCCTACGAGCAGTACTTC. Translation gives CASTQSTGAYEQYF.

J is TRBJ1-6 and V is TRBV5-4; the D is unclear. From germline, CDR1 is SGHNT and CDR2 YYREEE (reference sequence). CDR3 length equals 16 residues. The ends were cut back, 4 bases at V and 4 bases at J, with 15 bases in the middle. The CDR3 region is CASSLDELTYNSPLHF. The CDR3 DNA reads TGTGCCAGCAGCCTGGACGAGCTAACGTATAATTCACCCCTCCACTTT. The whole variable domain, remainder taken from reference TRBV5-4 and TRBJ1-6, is ETGVTQSPTHLIKTRGQQVTLRCSSQSGHNTVSWYQQALGQGPQFIFQYYREEENGRGNFPPRFSGLQFPNYSSELNVNALELDDSALYLCASSLDELTYNSPLHFGNGTRLTVT.

The CDR3 coding sequence is TGTGCCAGCAGTGCCAGGTCGGAGACGGGAACCGGGGAGCTGTTTTTT. This encodes CASSARSETGTGELFF. The J gene is TRBJ2-2, the V gene TRBV28; tentatively, D is TRBD2 (5 bases). The CDR3 consists of 16 residues. Germline CDR1 reads MDHEN; CDR2 reads SYDVKM. Trimming left V 5 bases short and J 5 bases short, with 18 bases between.

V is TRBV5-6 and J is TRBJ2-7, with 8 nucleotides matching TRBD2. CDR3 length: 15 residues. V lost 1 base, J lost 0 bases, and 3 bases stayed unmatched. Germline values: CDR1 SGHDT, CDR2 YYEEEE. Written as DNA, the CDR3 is TGTGCCAGCAGCTTGATAGCGGGGTCCTCCTACGAGCAGTACTTC. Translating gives CASSLIAGSSYEQYF.

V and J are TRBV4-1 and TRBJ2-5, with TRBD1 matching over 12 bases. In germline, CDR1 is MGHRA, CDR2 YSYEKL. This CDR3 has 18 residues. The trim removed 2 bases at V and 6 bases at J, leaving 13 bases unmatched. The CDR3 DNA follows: TGCGCCAGCAGCCAAAGGGAACTAGGGACAGGGGGCACCAAGACCCAGTACTTC. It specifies CASSQRELGTGGTKTQYF.

In DNA form, the CDR3 reads TGTGCCAGCAGCTTGCTAGCGGGGGGGCGAGAGACCCAGTACTTC. Its protein is CASSLLAGGRETQYF. The chain has TRBV11-2 and TRBJ2-5, with 12 bases that match TRBD2. V trimming: 3 bases; J trimming: 4 bases; junction bases outside the gene matches: 3. Germline V gene sequence: CDR1 SGHAT, CDR2 FQNNGV. The CDR3 is 15 residues long.

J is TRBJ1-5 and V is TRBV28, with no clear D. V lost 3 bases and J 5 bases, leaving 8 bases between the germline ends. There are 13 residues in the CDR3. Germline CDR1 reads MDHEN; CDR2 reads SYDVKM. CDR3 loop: CASSFPPDQPQHF. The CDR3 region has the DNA TGTGCCAGCAGTTTTCCCCCGGATCAGCCCCAGCATTTT.

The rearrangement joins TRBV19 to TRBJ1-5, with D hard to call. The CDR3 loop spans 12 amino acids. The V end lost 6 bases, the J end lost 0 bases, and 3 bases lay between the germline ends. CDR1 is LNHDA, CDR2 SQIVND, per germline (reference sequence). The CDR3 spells CASSLSNQPQHF. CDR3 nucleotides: TGTGCCAGTAGCCTTAGCAATCAGCCCCAGCATTTT.

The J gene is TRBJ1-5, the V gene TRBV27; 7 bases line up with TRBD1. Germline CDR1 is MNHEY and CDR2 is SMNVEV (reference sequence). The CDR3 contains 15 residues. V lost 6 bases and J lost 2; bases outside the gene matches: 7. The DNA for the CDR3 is TGTGCCAGCAGCCAGGGGGTTAATGGCAATCAGCCCCAGCATTTT. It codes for CASSQGVNGNQPQHF.